This TCR beta chain was retrieved from a study of blood T cell repertoires in COVID-19. At the level of the study: From the United States, Italy and Spain came samples of acute and convalescent COVID-19. PBMCs, B-cell-depleted T cells, or T cells were the source of the cDNA or gDNA that made up the material.

This clone occurred once. Germline CDR1 reads MNHEY; CDR2 reads SVGEGT. The CDR3 spans 11 residues. V lost 2 bases to trimming and J lost 8 bases, with 6 bases between them. In the source study's methods: Scientists estimated how many nucleated cells there were by amplifying reference gene primers. Libraries were prepared by immunoSEQ multiplex PCR; TCRdb keeps only in-frame clonotypes and omits some of them. The V and J calls and clone size come from that table; D and trimming were worked out from the DNA. The repertoire holds 150,000 or so clones, with 88% as singletons. The chain combines TRBV6-2 or TRBV6-3 with TRBJ1-2, with D uncertain. This clonotype was sampled from a woman in her seventies with acute or convalescent COVID-19. Sequencing used peripheral blood. Here the CDR3 reads CASSYMGGYTF. The CDR3 bases are TGTGCCAGCAGTTACATGGGCGGCTACACCTTC.